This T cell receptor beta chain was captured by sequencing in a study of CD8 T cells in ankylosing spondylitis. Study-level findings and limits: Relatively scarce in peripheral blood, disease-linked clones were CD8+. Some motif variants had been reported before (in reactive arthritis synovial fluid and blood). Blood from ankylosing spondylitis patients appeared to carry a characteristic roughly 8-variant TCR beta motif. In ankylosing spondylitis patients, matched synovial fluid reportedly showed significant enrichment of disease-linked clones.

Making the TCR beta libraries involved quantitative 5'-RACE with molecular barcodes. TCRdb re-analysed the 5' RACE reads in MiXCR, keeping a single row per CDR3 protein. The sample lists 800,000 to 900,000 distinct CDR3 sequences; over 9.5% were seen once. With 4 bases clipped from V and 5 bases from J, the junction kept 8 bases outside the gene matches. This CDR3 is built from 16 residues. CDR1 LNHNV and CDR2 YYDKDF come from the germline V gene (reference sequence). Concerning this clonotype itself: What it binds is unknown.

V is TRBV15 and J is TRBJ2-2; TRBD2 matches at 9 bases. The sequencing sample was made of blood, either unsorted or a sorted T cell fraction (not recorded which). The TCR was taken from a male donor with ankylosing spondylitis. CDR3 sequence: CATSTTPGLATGELFF. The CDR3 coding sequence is TGTGCCACCAGCACCACCCCAGGACTAGCGACCGGGGAGCTGTTTTTT.